A selection of T cell receptor beta chains follows, all from one sample in a study of T cell responses to AZD1222 COVID-19 vaccine. Profiled with immunoSEQ multiplex PCR; TCRdb holds only in-frame clones, not every one. The sample lists 96,000 or so clones, 85% to 90% occurring once. Here the sequenced sample was peripheral blood, taken on day 0 of AZD1222 vaccination. These receptors all stem from an adult in good health. Both conserved end residues are part of each CDR3. A D gene is named only where the DNA matches it firmly. Not all rows give a size; the values are once, few, many and, for expanded clones, a class.

j_gene	v_gene	d_gene	abundance	CDR3nt	CDR3aa
TRBJ2-5	TRBV7-2	.	.	TGTGCCAGCAGCTTAACGTCAGGGGGGAGGGAGACCCAGTACTTC	CASSLTSGGRETQYF
TRBJ2-1	TRBV19	.	.	TGTGCCAGTAGCCGAGCGGGCCTCGGGGACAGCTCCTACAATGAGCAGTTCTTC	CASSRAGLGDSSYNEQFF
TRBJ2-7	TRBV4-2	TRBD2	few	TGTGCCAGCAGCCTAGGACTAGCGGGATGGGAGCAGTACTTC	CASSLGLAGWEQYF
TRBJ2-5	TRBV5-6	.	.	TGTGCCAGCAGCTTGATATCTGAGGAGACCCAGTACTTC	CASSLISEETQYF
TRBJ2-1	TRBV19	TRBD2	.	TGTGCCAGTAGGACTAGCGGGAGGGCCTATGAGCAGTTCTTC	CASRTSGRAYEQFF
TRBJ2-1	TRBV7-2	.	once	TGTGCCAGCAGCTTAGAACCGGGCTCCTACAATGAGCAGTTCTTC	CASSLEPGSYNEQFF
TRBJ2-7	TRBV13	TRBD1	.	TGTGCCAGCAGCTATCCCGGGACAGGGGGGATTAAGGGCTACGAGCAGTACTTC	CASSYPGTGGIKGYEQYF
TRBJ2-3	TRBV18	.	.	TGTGCCAGCTCACCCGCGGCGGCCGGAGATACGCAGTATTTT	CASSPAAAGDTQYF
TRBJ1-1	TRBV6-2/TRBV6-3	TRBD1	.	TGTGCCAGCAGCCAAGGGACAGGGGGTTGGAACACTGAAGCTTTCTTT	CASSQGTGGWNTEAFF
TRBJ1-3	TRBV6-5	.	.	TGTGCCAGCAGTTACCTCCCGGGGGACTCTGGAAACACCATATATTTT	CASSYLPGDSGNTIYF
TRBJ2-5	TRBV7-2	.	.	TGTGCCAGCAGCGTAGGACAGATGGGCCCGTACTTC	CASSVGQMGPYF
TRBJ2-5	TRBV6-5	TRBD1	.	TGTGCCAGCAGTTACGCCGGACAGGGTGAAGAGACCCAGTACTTC	CASSYAGQGEETQYF
TRBJ2-7	TRBV30	.	.	TGTGCCGGGCAGGGATTCTCCTACGAGCAGTACTTC	CAGQGFSYEQYF
TRBJ1-2	TRBV7-2	TRBD1	.	TGTGCCAGCAGTTTTCTTACGGGACAGGGGGATGGCTACACCTTC	CASSFLTGQGDGYTF
TRBJ2-7	TRBV5-4	TRBD2	.	TGTGCCAGCAGCTCGGGGGGGGGCCCCTACGAGCAGTACTTC	CASSSGGGPYEQYF
TRBJ1-2	TRBV12-5	.	.	TGTGCTAGTGCCCTAATTTCCGGGAGCACCCCCTTAAGCTATGGCTACACCTTC	CASALISGSTPLSYGYTF
TRBJ2-5	TRBV6-2/TRBV6-3	.	.	TGTGCCAGCAGTGGCCAGGGGCAAGAGACCCAGTACTTC	CASSGQGQETQYF
TRBJ1-1	TRBV19	.	.	TGTGCCAGTAGCCTAGGACGGATTGAAGCTTTCTTT	CASSLGRIEAFF
TRBJ2-5	TRBV5-6	.	.	TGTGCCAGCAACCCACGGTTGTGGGAGACCCAGTACTTC	CASNPRLWETQYF
TRBJ1-2	TRBV3-1/TRBV3-2	.	.	TGTGCCAGCAGCCCCCAGGGGTGGAGGGGCTATGGCTACACCTTC	CASSPQGWRGYGYTF
TRBJ1-5	TRBV5-8	.	few	TGTGCCAGCAGCTTGGCGGGGGCGAGCAATCAGCCCCAGCATTTT	CASSLAGASNQPQHF
TRBJ2-7	TRBV18	TRBD1	.	TGTGCCAGCTCACGCGACAGGGGACTTCTTTACGAGCAGTACTTC	CASSRDRGLLYEQYF
TRBJ1-5	TRBV27	.	.	TGTGCCAGCAGTTTATCCCCCCCAGGTTATCAGCCCCAGCATTTT	CASSLSPPGYQPQHF
TRBJ2-5	TRBV6-5	.	.	TGTGCCAGCGGGTATCCCCGGGAGACCCAGTACTTC	CASGYPRETQYF
TRBJ2-7	TRBV12-3/TRBV12-4	.	.	TGTGCCAGCAGTTTACCCCACGCGAACGAGCAGTACTTC	CASSLPHANEQYF
TRBJ1-1	TRBV14	.	.	TGTGCCAGCAGCCCCAACAGAGAGAACACTGAAGCTTTCTTT	CASSPNRENTEAFF
TRBJ2-7	TRBV6-2/TRBV6-3	.	.	TGTGCCAGCAGTCCACTCGTCGGGCCAGCCTACGAGCAGTACTTC	CASSPLVGPAYEQYF
TRBJ2-2	TRBV7-8	TRBD1	.	TGTGCCAGCAGATTCGGGACAGGGGGCGCGGACGGGGAGCTGTTTTTT	CASRFGTGGADGELFF
TRBJ2-7	TRBV27	TRBD1	.	TGTGCCAGCAGTTTGTTAGGGACAAGGGACAGCGATACCTACGAGCAGTACTTC	CASSLLGTRDSDTYEQYF
TRBJ2-7	TRBV10-2	.	.	TGCGCCAGCAGTGACCCATTAAACCGGAGGGCCTCCTGGAGCTCCTACGAGCAGTACTTC	CASSDPLNRRASWSSYEQYF
TRBJ2-2	TRBV18	.	.	TGTGCCAGCTCACCTTCCCTGGGCGGAAACACCGGGGAGCTGTTTTTT	CASSPSLGGNTGELFF
TRBJ2-7	TRBV6-5	TRBD2	once	TGTGCCAGCAGTTCCAGGACTAGCGTGGGCGAGCAGTACTTC	CASSSRTSVGEQYF
TRBJ2-1	TRBV7-2	TRBD2	.	TGTGCCAGCAGCTATCTAGCGGGAGCCGCTGAGCAGTTCTTC	CASSYLAGAAEQFF
TRBJ1-2	TRBV3-1/TRBV3-2	TRBD1	.	TGTGCCAGCAGCCAAGATCCAGGGGGCGGTAGAGCTAACTATGGCTACACCTTC	CASSQDPGGGRANYGYTF
TRBJ2-1	TRBV24-1	.	.	TGTGCCACCAGTGACTTCTCAGACACCCGCCGCAATGAGCAGTTCTTC	CATSDFSDTRRNEQFF
TRBJ1-1	TRBV28	TRBD1	.	TGTGCCAGCAGTTTTATTTTGGGACAGGGGGCGCGGAACACTGAAGCTTTCTTT	CASSFILGQGARNTEAFF
TRBJ2-5	TRBV28	.	.	TGTGCCAGCAGTTCGAACAGGGGGGGGGAGACCCAGTACTTC	CASSSNRGGETQYF
TRBJ1-6	TRBV7-2	.	.	TGTGCCAGCAGCGACGTATACAGGGTCACCCTCCACTTT	CASSDVYRVTLHF
TRBJ1-1	TRBV2	TRBD1	.	TGTGCCAGCAGTGGGGACAGTTGGGACACTGAAGCTTTCTTT	CASSGDSWDTEAFF
TRBJ2-1	TRBV28	.	.	TGTGCCAGCACTTCGGGGGGCCGATCTTACAATGAGCAGTTCTTC	CASTSGGRSYNEQFF
TRBJ2-1	TRBV19	.	.	TGTGCCAGTAGTATGGTTCCCCCCGCGGCCAGCTCCTACAATGAGCAGTTCTTC	CASSMVPPAASSYNEQFF
TRBJ2-7	TRBV10-3	.	.	TGTGCCATCAGTGAGTCTTCCACTTCCTACGAGCAGTACTTC	CAISESSTSYEQYF
TRBJ2-3	TRBV24-1	TRBD1	.	TGTGCCACCAGTGATCACACAGGGGGAAAGGCAGATACGCAGTATTTT	CATSDHTGGKADTQYF
TRBJ2-7	TRBV5-1	.	.	TGCGCCAGCAGCCGTCCGGGATACGAGCAGTACTTC	CASSRPGYEQYF
TRBJ1-3	TRBV28	.	.	TGTGCCAGCAGTCCTCAGCGCTCTGGAAACACCATATATTTT	CASSPQRSGNTIYF
TRBJ1-1	TRBV3-1/TRBV3-2	.	.	TGTGCCAGCAGGCGATCCTCCGGGAGGACTGAAGCTTTCTTT	CASRRSSGRTEAFF
TRBJ2-3	TRBV5-4	.	.	TGTGCCAGCAGCTTGGCAGGAAGCACAGATACGCAGTATTTT	CASSLAGSTDTQYF
TRBJ2-3	TRBV18	TRBD2	.	TGTGCCAGCTCACCACGGGGGGTACTAGCGTTAGATACGCAGTATTTT	CASSPRGVLALDTQYF
TRBJ2-7	TRBV7-2	TRBD2	.	TGTGCCAGCAGCTTATGGGCGGGAGGGAGCTCCTACGAGCAGTACTTC	CASSLWAGGSSYEQYF
TRBJ2-3	TRBV6-2/TRBV6-3	TRBD2	.	TGTGCCAGCATCCCCGGACTAGCGGAGCAGGGGCAGTATTTT	CASIPGLAEQGQYF
TRBJ1-2	TRBV9	.	.	TGTGCCAGCAGCGTAGTACCTGTGGGGACCCTGGGCTACACCTTC	CASSVVPVGTLGYTF
TRBJ1-6	TRBV5-6	.	.	TGTGCCAGCAGCTTGGAAGCCCCTAGCTCCTATAATTCACCCCTCCACTTT	CASSLEAPSSYNSPLHF
TRBJ2-2	TRBV18	TRBD2	once	TGTGCCAGCTCACCAGTCTACGGGAGGGACGGAGTCGGGGAGCTGTTTTTT	CASSPVYGRDGVGELFF
TRBJ2-1	TRBV5-1	TRBD1	.	TGCGCCAGCAGCTTGGTGGGACAGGGAAACAACAATGAGCAGTTCTTC	CASSLVGQGNNNEQFF
TRBJ2-3	TRBV7-2	.	.	TGTGCCAGCAGCCCCGGCGGAGCGGGAGATACGCAGTATTTT	CASSPGGAGDTQYF